These 15 T cell receptor beta chains came from one sample sequenced in a study of graft-versus-host responses after intestinal transplantation. Their recognized antigens are unknown. Assay: immunoSEQ multiplex PCR; the TCRdb copy retains only in-frame clones and omits some. The sample holds 70,000 or so clones, 84% seen once. The material sequenced was unstimulated CD4+ T cells sorted from spleen or lymph node cells, taken before transplant. Receptors were obtained from a human donor who was the organ donor for an intestinal transplant.

The sample holds one count of this clone. V and J are TRBV10-3 and TRBJ1-5; TRBD1 matches 7 bases. The V and J ends lost 7 bases and 4 bases, in that order; junction bases with no gene match: 10. Germline lookup yields CDR1 ENHRY and CDR2 SYGVKD. The CDR3 is 15 amino acids. CDR3 nucleotides: TGTGCCATCATAATGCAGGGACAGCGGAATCAGCCCCAGCATTTT. Its protein is CAIIMQGQRNQPQHF.

This clone has just one count. The chain employs TRBV6-1 and TRBJ2-7, with D maybe TRBD1 (5 bases). Deletions cut 6 bases from V and 2 bases from J, with 8 bases between. This CDR3 has 12 amino acids. The V gene's germline CDR1 is MNHNS and CDR2 SASEGT. The CDR3 DNA is TGTGCCAGCAGACAGGACCCCTACGAGCAGTACGTC. Translated, it gives CASRQDPYEQYV.

The chain carries TRBV20-1 and TRBJ1-6; D is ambiguous. Deletions cut 5 bases from V and 9 bases from J, with 8 bases between. The CDR3 extends over 11 amino acids. Germline CDR1 reads DFQATT; CDR2 reads SNEGSKA (reference sequence). For the CDR3, the DNA is TGCAGTGCTCAATCGGGTTCACCCCTCCACTTT. Encoded protein: CSAQSGSPLHF.

The chain combines TRBV4-1 with TRBJ1-3; perhaps TRBD1 as D (6 bases). The CDR3 has 15 amino acids. V was clipped by 3 bases and J by 2 bases, with 11 bases between them. Per the germline V gene, CDR1 is MGHRA and CDR2 is YSYEKL. The CDR3 sequence: CASSQTSGAGNTIYF. The CDR3 nucleotides are TGCGCCAGCAGCCAGACTTCAGGGGCTGGAAACACCATATATTTT.

This chain links TRBV9 with TRBJ1-6; no clear D. Germline assignment: CDR1 SGDLS and CDR2 YYNGEE. Trimming took off 4 bases at V and 10 bases at J, with 12 bases between the two ends. The CDR3 is 13 residues long. The CDR3 DNA reads TGTGCCAGCAGCACCAGCGGGATGTCACCCCTCCACTTT. This sequence encodes CASSTSGMSPLHF.

The CDR3 protein is CASSEQFENIQYF. The DNA for the CDR3 is TGTGCCAGCAGTGAACAGTTCGAAAACATTCAGTACTTC. The gene calls are TRBV6-1 and TRBJ2-4; no clear D. The germline V gene encodes CDR1 MNHNS and CDR2 SASEGT. The CDR3 consists of 13 residues. V was shortened by 2 bases and J by 5 bases, with 7 bases between the two germline ends.

The chain carries TRBV7-7 and TRBJ2-5; 12 bases are a match to TRBD2. Germline V gives CDR1 SSHAT, CDR2 FNYEAQ (reference sequence). CDR3 length equals 13 residues. CDR3 in DNA: TGTGCTAGCGGACTAGCGGGGCCCGAGACCCAGTACTTC. Protein product: CASGLAGPETQYF.

This chain uses TRBV14 with TRBJ1-1; the D is unclear. Trimming took 1 base from V and 0 from J, leaving 9 bases between them. Germline V gene lookup returns CDR1 SGHDN and CDR2 FVKESK. The CDR3 covers 15 residues. The CDR3 region is CASSQVIGLNTEAFF. The CDR3 nucleotides are TGTGCCAGCAGCCAAGTAATCGGTCTGAACACTGAAGCTTTCTTT.

The rearrangement joins TRBV13 to TRBJ2-7, with D perhaps TRBD1 (6 bases). This CDR3 region has 18 residues. Per germline, CDR1 PRHDT and CDR2 FYEKMQ (reference sequence). V was trimmed by 6 bases and J by 0 bases, leaving 24 bases between them. CDR3 sequence (DNA): TGTGCCAGCAGATCACTCCAGGCCAGGGGTCTCCTCTCCTACGAGCAGTACGTC. Residues: CASRSLQARGLLSYEQYV.

J is TRBJ2-1 and V is TRBV4-1; maybe TRBD2 (9 bases). CDR3 length: 15 amino acids. Trimming stripped 4 bases from V and 8 bases from J, with 18 bases between. The V gene's germline CDR1 is MGHRA and CDR2 YSYEKL. The CDR3 reads CASSRQGTSFDEQFF. The CDR3 DNA follows: TGCGCCAGCAGCCGACAGGGGACTAGCTTCGATGAGCAGTTCTTC.

The V and J genes are TRBV9 and TRBJ2-1; D is unclear. Germline assignment: CDR1 SGDLS and CDR2 YYNGEE. The CDR3 runs 15 residues. V was cut by 6 bases and J by 0 bases, with 13 bases left in between. The CDR3 here is CASTNVGSSYNEQFF. DNA of the CDR3: TGTGCCAGCACCAACGTCGGTAGCTCCTACAATGAGCAGTTCTTC.

The rearrangement joins TRBV6-5 to TRBJ1-2, with 8 bases fitting TRBD1. Per germline, CDR1 MNHEY and CDR2 SVGAGI. Trimming took 6 bases from V and 5 from J; bases not matched to a gene: 11. This CDR3 has 15 amino acids. CDR3 protein: CASRSQQGDRYGYTF. The CDR3 DNA follows: TGTGCCAGCAGATCCCAACAGGGGGATCGGTATGGCTACACCTTC.

The rearrangement uses TRBV7-8 and TRBJ2-1; D is possibly TRBD2 (7 bases). The CDR3 runs to 13 residues. V was pared by 7 bases and J by 6 bases, with 13 bases between. Germline V gene data show CDR1 as SGHVS and CDR2 as FQNEAQ. The DNA of the CDR3 is TGTGCCAGCATCCGAGGGGGGGGCAATGAGCAGTTCTTC. Translated: CASIRGGGNEQFF.

The rearrangement links TRBV6-1 to TRBJ1-2, with TRBD1 matching 7 bases. V lost 8 bases, J lost 8 bases, and 5 bases stayed unmatched. This CDR3 is 11 amino acids long. Germline V gene sequence: CDR1 MNHNS, CDR2 SASEGT. The CDR3 sequence is CASRTGEGYTF. The DNA of the CDR3 is TGTGCCAGCCGTACAGGGGAGGGCTACACCTTC.

A note on this clone: Other DNA sequences in this sample translate to the same CDR3. J is TRBJ2-1 and V is TRBV28, with 7 bases that match TRBD1. Germline CDR1 reads MDHEN; CDR2 reads SYDVKM. The CDR3 extends over 16 amino acids. V gave up 4 bases and J gave up 0 bases; unmatched junction bases: 6. The CDR3 here is CASSSPAGGSYNEQFF. DNA for the CDR3: TGTGCCAGCAGTTCCCCGGCAGGGGGCTCCTACAATGAGCAGTTCTTC.